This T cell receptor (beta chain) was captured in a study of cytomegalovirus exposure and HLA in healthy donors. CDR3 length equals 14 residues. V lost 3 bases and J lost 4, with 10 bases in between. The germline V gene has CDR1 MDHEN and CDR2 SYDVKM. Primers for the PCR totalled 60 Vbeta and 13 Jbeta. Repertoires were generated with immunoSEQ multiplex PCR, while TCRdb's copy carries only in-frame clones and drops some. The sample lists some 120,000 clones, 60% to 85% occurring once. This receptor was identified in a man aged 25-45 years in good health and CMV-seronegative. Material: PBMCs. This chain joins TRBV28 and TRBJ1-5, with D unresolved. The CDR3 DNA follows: TGTGCCAGCAGTTTTAAGGGAGGGAATCAGCCCCAGCATTTT. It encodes CASSFKGGNQPQHF. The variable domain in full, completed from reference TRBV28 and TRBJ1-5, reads DVKVTQSSRYLVKRTGEKVFLECVQDMDHENMFWYRQDPGLGLRLIYFSYDVKMKEKGDIPEGYSVSREKKERFSLILESASTNQTSMYLCASSFKGGNQPQHFGDGTRLSIL.